The following is a T cell receptor beta chain sequence with its context. Clones were sequenced by immunoSEQ multiplex PCR, and TCRdb holds only the in-frame ones, with some missing. There are 200,000 to 250,000 clones in the sample; approximately 91% occur only once, and about 6.3% lies in the top ten. The sample is drawn from a study of blood T cell repertoires in COVID-19. CDR1 and CDR2 from the germline V gene are MNHEY and SVGEGT. V lost 2 bases and J lost 0, with 5 bases in between. The CDR3 spans 14 residues. The origin of this receptor is a man in his sixties who had recovered from COVID-19. V gene TRBV6-2 or TRBV6-3 combines with J gene TRBJ2-1, with D unresolved. The sample was peripheral blood. The CDR3 is CASSYRSSYNEQFF. The CDR3 DNA follows: TGTGCCAGCAGTTACCGGAGCTCCTACAATGAGCAGTTCTTC.